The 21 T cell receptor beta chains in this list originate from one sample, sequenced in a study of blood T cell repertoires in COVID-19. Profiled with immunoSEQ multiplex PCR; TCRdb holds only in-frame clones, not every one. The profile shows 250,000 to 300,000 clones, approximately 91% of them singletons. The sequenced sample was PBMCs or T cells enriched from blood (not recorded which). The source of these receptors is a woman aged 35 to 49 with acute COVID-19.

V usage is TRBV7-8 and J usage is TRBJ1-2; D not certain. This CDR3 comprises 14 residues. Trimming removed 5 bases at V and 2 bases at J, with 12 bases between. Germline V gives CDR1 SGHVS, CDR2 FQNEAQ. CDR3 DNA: TGTGCCAGCAGCCAGGAGCGGGGAAACTATGGCTACACCTTC. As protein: CASSQERGNYGYTF.

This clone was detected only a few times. The CDR3 reads CASSTRQGAREKLFF. The DNA of the CDR3 is TGTGCCAGCAGCACTCGACAGGGGGCGAGAGAAAAACTGTTTTTT. The chain links TRBV9 to TRBJ1-4; 10 nucleotides line up with TRBD1. The CDR3 covers 15 residues. Unmatched junction bases numbered 8, after V lost 4 bases and J lost 8 bases. From germline, CDR1 is SGDLS and CDR2 YYNGEE.

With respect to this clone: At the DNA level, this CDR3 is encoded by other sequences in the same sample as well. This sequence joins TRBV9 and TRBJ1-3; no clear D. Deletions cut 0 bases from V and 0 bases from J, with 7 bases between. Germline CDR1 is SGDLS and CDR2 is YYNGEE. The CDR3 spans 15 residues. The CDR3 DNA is TGTGCCAGCAGCGTAGTGGGCAGCTCTGGAAACACCATATATTTT. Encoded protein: CASSVVGSSGNTIYF.

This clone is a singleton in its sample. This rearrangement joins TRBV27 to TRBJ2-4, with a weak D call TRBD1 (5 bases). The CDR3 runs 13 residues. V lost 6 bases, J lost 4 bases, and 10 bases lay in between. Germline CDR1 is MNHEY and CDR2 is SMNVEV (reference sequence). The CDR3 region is CASSPDRKNIQYF. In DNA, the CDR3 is TGTGCCAGCAGCCCAGACAGAAAAAACATTCAGTACTTC.

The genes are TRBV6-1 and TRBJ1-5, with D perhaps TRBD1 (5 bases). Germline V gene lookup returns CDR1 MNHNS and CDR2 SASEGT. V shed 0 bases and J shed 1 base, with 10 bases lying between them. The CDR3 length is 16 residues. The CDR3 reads CASSEAQGRSNQPQHF. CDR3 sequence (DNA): TGTGCCAGCAGTGAAGCCCAGGGCCGGAGCAATCAGCCCCAGCATTTT.

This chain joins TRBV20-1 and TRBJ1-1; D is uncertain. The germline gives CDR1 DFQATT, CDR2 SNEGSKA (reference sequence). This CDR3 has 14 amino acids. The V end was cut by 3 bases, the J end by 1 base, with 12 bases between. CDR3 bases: TGCAGTGCTAGTCCGAGGCGGGGGAACACTGAAGCTTTCTTT. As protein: CSASPRRGNTEAFF.

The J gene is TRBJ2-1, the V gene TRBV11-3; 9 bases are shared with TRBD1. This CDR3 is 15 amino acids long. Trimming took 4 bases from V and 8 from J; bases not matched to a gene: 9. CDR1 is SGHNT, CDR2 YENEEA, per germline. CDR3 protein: CASSSEQGANDEQFF. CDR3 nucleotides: TGTGCCAGCAGCTCCGAACAGGGGGCTAATGATGAGCAGTTCTTC.

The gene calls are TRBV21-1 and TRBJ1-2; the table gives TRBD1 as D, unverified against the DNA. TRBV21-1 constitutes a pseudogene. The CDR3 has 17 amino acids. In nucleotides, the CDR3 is TGTGCCAGCAGCACACCCCGGGACGACAGGGATGGTTATGGCTACACCTTC. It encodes CASSTPRDDRDGYGYTF.

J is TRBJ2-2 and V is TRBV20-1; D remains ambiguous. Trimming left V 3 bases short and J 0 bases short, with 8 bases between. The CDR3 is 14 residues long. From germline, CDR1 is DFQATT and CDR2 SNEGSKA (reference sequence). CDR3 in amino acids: CSASQAPNTGELFF. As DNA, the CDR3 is TGCAGTGCTAGTCAGGCCCCGAACACCGGGGAGCTGTTTTTT.

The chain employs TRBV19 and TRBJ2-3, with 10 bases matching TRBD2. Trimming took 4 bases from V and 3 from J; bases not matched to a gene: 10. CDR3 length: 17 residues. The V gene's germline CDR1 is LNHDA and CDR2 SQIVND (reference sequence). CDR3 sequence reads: CASSSPQRGGITDTQYF. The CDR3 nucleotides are TGTGCCAGTAGTAGTCCCCAGCGGGGGGGCATAACAGATACGCAGTATTTT.

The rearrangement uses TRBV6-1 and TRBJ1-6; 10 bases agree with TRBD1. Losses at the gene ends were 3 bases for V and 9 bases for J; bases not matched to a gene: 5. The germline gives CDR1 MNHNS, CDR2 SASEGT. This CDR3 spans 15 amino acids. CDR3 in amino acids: CASSEGTGVVSPLHF. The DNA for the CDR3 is TGTGCCAGCAGTGAGGGGACAGGGGTTGTTTCACCCCTCCACTTT.

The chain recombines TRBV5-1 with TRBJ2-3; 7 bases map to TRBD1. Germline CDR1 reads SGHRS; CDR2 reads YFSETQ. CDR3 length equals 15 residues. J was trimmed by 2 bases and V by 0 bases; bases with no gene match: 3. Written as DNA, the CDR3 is TGCGCCAGCAGCTTGGTCGGGACAGACACAGATACGCAGTATTTT. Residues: CASSLVGTDTDTQYF.

CDR3 amino acids: CASSGGAADTQYF. CDR3 DNA sequence: TGTGCCAGCAGTGGGGGAGCGGCAGATACGCAGTATTTT. This rearrangement joins TRBV6-4 to TRBJ2-3; D might be TRBD2 (5 bases). The CDR3 contains 13 residues. V dropped 4 bases and J dropped 4 bases, with 9 bases sitting between them. CDR1 and CDR2 (germline): MRHNA, SNTAGT.

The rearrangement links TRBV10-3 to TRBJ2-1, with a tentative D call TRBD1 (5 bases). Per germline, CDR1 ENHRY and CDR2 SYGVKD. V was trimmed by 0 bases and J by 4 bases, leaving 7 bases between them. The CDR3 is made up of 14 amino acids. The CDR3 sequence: CAISESQGYNEQFF. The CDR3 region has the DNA TGTGCCATCAGTGAGTCGCAGGGTTACAATGAGCAGTTCTTC.

CDR3 bases: TGTGCCAGCAGCTTGACCTTACTAGCGGATGACCTCCGGGGGCAGTTCTTC. Translating gives CASSLTLLADDLRGQFF. The V and J genes are TRBV7-8 and TRBJ2-1; TRBD2 matches 8 bases. The CDR3 contains 17 residues. Germline trimming cut 3 bases from V and 12 bases from J; bases unmatched to any gene: 19. Per the germline V gene, CDR1 is SGHVS and CDR2 is FQNEAQ.

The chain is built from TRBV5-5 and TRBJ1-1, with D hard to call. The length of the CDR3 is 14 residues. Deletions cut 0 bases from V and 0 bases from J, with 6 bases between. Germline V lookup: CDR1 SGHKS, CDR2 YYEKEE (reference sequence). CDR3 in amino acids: CASSLASLNTEAFF. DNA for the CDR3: TGTGCCAGCAGCTTGGCCTCTCTGAACACTGAAGCTTTCTTT.

CDR3 residues: CASSQTAGGPPGDTQYF. DNA for the CDR3: TGTGCCAGCAGCCAAACAGCGGGAGGGCCCCCGGGAGATACGCAGTATTTT. The gene calls are TRBV4-2 and TRBJ2-3, with 10 bases lining up with TRBD2. The CDR3 spans 17 residues. Germline V gene lookup returns CDR1 LGHNA and CDR2 YNFKEQ. J lost 5 bases, V lost 2 bases, and 10 bases had no gene match.

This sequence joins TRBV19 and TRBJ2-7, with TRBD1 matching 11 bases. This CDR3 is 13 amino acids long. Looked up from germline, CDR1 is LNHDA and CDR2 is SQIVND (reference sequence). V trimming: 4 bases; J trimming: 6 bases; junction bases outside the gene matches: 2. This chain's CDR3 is CASSRDRGFEQYF. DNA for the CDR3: TGTGCCAGTAGTAGGGACAGGGGGTTCGAGCAGTACTTC. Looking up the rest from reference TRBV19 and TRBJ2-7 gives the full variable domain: DGGITQSPKYLFRKEGQNVTLSCEQNLNHDAMYWYRQDPGQGLRLIYYSQIVNDFQKGDIAEGYSVSREKKESFPLTVTSAQKNPTAFYLCASSRDRGFEQYFGPGTRLTVT.

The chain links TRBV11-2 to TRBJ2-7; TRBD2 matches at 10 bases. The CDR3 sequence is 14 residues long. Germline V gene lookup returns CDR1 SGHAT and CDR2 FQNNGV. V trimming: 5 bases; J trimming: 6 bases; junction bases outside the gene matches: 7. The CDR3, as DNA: TGTGCCAGCAGCCCATATAGCGGGAGGTCCGAGCAGTACTTC. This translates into CASSPYSGRSEQYF. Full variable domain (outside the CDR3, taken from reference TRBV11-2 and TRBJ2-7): EAGVAQSPRYKIIEKRQSVAFWCNPISGHATLYWYQQILGQGPKLLIQFQNNGVVDDSQLPKDRFSAERLKGVDSTLKIQPAKLEDSAVYLCASSPYSGRSEQYFGPGTRLTVT.

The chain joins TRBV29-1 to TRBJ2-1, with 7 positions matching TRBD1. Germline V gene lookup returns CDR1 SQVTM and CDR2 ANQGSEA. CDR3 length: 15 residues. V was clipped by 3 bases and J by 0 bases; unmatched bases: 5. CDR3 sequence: CSVDGDSFSYNEQFF. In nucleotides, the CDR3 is TGCAGCGTTGATGGGGACAGCTTCTCCTACAATGAGCAGTTCTTC.

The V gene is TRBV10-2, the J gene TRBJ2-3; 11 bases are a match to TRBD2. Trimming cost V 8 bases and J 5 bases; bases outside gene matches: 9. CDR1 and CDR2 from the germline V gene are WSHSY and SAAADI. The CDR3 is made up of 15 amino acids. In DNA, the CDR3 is TGCGCCAGCCTTGAATGGCTAGCGGGGGGAGATACGCAGTATTTT. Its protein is CASLEWLAGGDTQYF.